This is a list of T cell receptor beta chains from one sample in a study of T-cell memory formation after mild COVID-19. From the 5' RACE reads, TCRdb called clonotypes with MiXCR, one entry per CDR3 protein. The sample lists approximately 350,000 distinct CDR3 sequences, around 15% occurring once. What was sequenced was PBMCs or a T cell subset sorted from them (not recorded which). All receptors derive from a man aged 18 to 30 who had mild COVID-19 (a few samples of this study predate the infection). Cell type and time point are not known. Both conserved end residues are part of each CDR3. The D gene is left open where the match is weak. The size of a clone is reported for some rows only, either as once, few or many, or as a class for expanded clones.

TRBJ2-3,NA,TRBV4-3,NA,TGCGCCAGCAGCCAAGAGACAGATACGCAGTATTTT,CASSQETDTQYF
TRBJ2-7,TRBD1,TRBV2,few,TGTGCCAGCAGTGAGGGACAGGGTTTGGGAGAGCAGTACTTC,CASSEGQGLGEQYF
TRBJ1-2,TRBD1,TRBV6-6,NA,TGTGCCAGCACCATGACAGGGGAGGCTGGCTACACCTTC,CASTMTGEAGYTF
TRBJ2-4,NA,TRBV7-2,many,TGTGCCAGCAGCTTATCAGGGGCTACAGCCAAAAACATTCAGTACTTC,CASSLSGATAKNIQYF
TRBJ2-5,TRBD1,TRBV6-5,few,TGTGCCAGCAGTTACACGGGACAGGGTAAAGAGACCCAGTACTTC,CASSYTGQGKETQYF
TRBJ2-5,NA,TRBV5-1,NA,TGCGCCAGCAGCTTGGTTTCATTAGAAGAGACCCAGTACTTC,CASSLVSLEETQYF
TRBJ1-2,NA,TRBV4-3,few,TGCGCCAGCAGCCAAGGGTTTGACAGACTCTATGGCTACACCTTC,CASSQGFDRLYGYTF
TRBJ1-1,TRBD1,TRBV2,NA,TGTGCCAGCAATGTCCAGGGGGCGTACACTGAAGCTTTCTTT,CASNVQGAYTEAFF
TRBJ2-5,TRBD2,TRBV5-5,few,TGTGCCAGCAGCTTGGTTAGCGGGGCATCGAGGGAGACCCAGTACTTC,CASSLVSGASRETQYF
TRBJ2-2,NA,TRBV4-3,NA,TGCGCCAGCAGCCAGCCGGGGGAGACCGGGGAGCTGTTTTTT,CASSQPGETGELFF
TRBJ2-7,NA,TRBV5-1,few,TGCGCCAGCAGCCCGGACGGTAGTCTCGAGCAGTACTTC,CASSPDGSLEQYF
TRBJ1-1,TRBD1,TRBV20-1,few,TGCAGTGCTAGAGAGTCGGGGACAGGGCCTGAAGCTTTCTTT,CSARESGTGPEAFF
TRBJ1-2,TRBD1,TRBV12-3/TRBV12-4,few,TGTGCCAGCAGGACAGGGGTTTTTAACTATGGCTACACCTTC,CASRTGVFNYGYTF
TRBJ1-6,NA,TRBV12-3/TRBV12-4,many,TGTGCCAGCAGTTTAGCGACAGATTCACCCCTCCACTTT,CASSLATDSPLHF
TRBJ2-7,TRBD2,TRBV7-9,NA,TGTGCCAGCAGCCCTTTGGTCGGGGGGGCCTACGAGCAGTACTTC,CASSPLVGGAYEQYF
TRBJ2-1,TRBD2,TRBV4-2,many,TGTGCCAGCAGCCCCAGTGCGGGGGTCTCCGACAATGAGCAGTTCTTC,CASSPSAGVSDNEQFF
TRBJ1-1,NA,TRBV7-9,NA,TGTGCCAGCAACCCGTGGGTTCAGGGGACTGAAGCTTTCTTT,CASNPWVQGTEAFF
TRBJ1-1,NA,TRBV7-3,many,TGTGCCAGCAGCTCCACCGGTTATACTGAAGCTTTCTTT,CASSSTGYTEAFF
TRBJ1-4,NA,TRBV4-2,NA,TGTGCCAGCAGCCAAGATCATTTTTCGCTGTTTTTT,CASSQDHFSLFF
TRBJ1-6,NA,TRBV3-1,NA,TGTGCCAGCAGGCCTCTCGCAGACTATAATTCACCCCTCCACTTT,CASRPLADYNSPLHF
TRBJ1-4,NA,TRBV12-3/TRBV12-4,few,TGTGCCAGCAGTTTTGTAGCAACTAATGAAAAACTGTTTTTT,CASSFVATNEKLFF
TRBJ2-5,TRBD2,TRBV7-9,few,TGTGCCAGCAGCCACAGCGGGGTGGGAGAGACCCAGTACTTC,CASSHSGVGETQYF